This TCR beta chain is from a study of CD8 T cells in ankylosing spondylitis. Molecular-barcoded quantitative 5'-RACE produced these TCR beta libraries. TCRdb re-called the 5' RACE reads through MiXCR, storing one row per CDR3 protein. Among around 770,000 distinct CDR3 sequences listed, roughly 12% were seen once. General study points: Some motif variants were previously reported in reactive arthritis synovial fluid and blood. Significant enrichment of disease-linked clones was reported in matched ankylosing spondylitis synovial fluid. It appeared that ankylosing spondylitis blood was characterized by a TCR beta motif of about eight highly homologous variants.

For this clonotype: No antigen is known for it.

This sequence was found in a male donor with ankylosing spondylitis. Material: blood, either unsorted or a sorted T cell fraction (not recorded which).

For the CDR3, the DNA is TGCAGTGCTAGAGATTCCGGGATGGGTCAGCCCCAGCATTTT. Protein product: CSARDSGMGQPQHF. The chain uses TRBV20-1 and TRBJ1-5; D is undetermined. Trimming cost V 0 bases and J 6 bases, with 12 bases left between them. This CDR3 comprises 14 residues. Germline values: CDR1 DFQATT, CDR2 SNEGSKA (reference sequence).